This T cell receptor (beta chain) stems from a study of blood T cell repertoires in COVID-19. Across the study: Acute-phase and convalescent COVID-19 samples originated in the United States, Italy and Spain.

Sequencing used immunoSEQ multiplex PCR; TCRdb keeps in-frame clones, though not all of them. This table holds about 110,000 clones, roughly 79% found once. Germline assignment: CDR1 DFQATT and CDR2 SNEGSKA (reference sequence). The CDR3 runs 13 residues. Trimming stripped 3 bases from V and 5 bases from J, with 13 bases between. The rearrangement uses TRBV20-1 and TRBJ1-1; maybe TRBD1 (5 bases). This sequence was found in a woman older than 75 with active or convalescent COVID-19. Sequenced: peripheral blood. CDR3 DNA: TGCAGTGCTAGTATCCAGGGTGGGACTGAAGCTTTCTTT. It translates to CSASIQGGTEAFF.